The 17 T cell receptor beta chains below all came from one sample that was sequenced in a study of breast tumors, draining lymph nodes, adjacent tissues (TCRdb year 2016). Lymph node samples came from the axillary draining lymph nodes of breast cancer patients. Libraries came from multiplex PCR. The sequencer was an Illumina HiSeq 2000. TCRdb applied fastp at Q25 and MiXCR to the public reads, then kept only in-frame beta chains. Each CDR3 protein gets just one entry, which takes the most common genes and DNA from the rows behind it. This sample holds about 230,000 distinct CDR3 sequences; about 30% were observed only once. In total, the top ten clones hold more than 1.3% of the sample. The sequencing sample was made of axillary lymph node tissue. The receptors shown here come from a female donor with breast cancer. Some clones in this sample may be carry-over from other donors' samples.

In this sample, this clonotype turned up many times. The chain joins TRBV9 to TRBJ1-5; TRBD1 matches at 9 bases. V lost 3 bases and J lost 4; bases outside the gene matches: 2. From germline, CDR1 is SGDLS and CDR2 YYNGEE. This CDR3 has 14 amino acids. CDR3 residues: CASSGGTGNQPQHF. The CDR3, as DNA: TGTGCCAGCAGCGGGGGGACAGGGAATCAGCCCCAGCATTTT.

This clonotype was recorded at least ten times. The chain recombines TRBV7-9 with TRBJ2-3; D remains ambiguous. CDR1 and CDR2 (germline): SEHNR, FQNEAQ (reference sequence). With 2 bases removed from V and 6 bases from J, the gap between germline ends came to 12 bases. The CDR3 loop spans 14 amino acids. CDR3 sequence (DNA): TGTGCCAGCAGCTTATCGCTGGGGTGGGATACGCAGTATTTT. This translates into CASSLSLGWDTQYF.

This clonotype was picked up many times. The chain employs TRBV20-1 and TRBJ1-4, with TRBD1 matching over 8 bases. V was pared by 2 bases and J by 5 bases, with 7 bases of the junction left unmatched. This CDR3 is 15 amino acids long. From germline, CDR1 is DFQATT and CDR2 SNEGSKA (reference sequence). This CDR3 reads CSARPSRTGNEKLFF. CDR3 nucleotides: TGCAGTGCTAGACCATCTCGGACAGGGAATGAAAAACTGTTTTTT.

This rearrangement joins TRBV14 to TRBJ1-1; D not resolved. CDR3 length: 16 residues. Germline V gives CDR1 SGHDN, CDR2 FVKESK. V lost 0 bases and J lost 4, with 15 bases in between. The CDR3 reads CASSQEPSLSGTEAFF. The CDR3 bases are TGTGCCAGCAGCCAAGAGCCCAGCCTTTCGGGCACTGAAGCTTTCTTT.

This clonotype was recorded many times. CDR3 amino acids: CASSVAGINIQYF. The CDR3 nucleotides read TGTGCCAGCAGCGTAGCGGGAATCAACATTCAGTACTTC. This rearrangement joins TRBV6-6 to TRBJ2-4; 8 bases agree with TRBD2. With 6 bases clipped from V and 7 bases from J, the junction kept 5 bases outside the gene matches. Germline V gene lookup returns CDR1 MNHNY and CDR2 SVGAGI (reference sequence). The CDR3 is 13 amino acids.

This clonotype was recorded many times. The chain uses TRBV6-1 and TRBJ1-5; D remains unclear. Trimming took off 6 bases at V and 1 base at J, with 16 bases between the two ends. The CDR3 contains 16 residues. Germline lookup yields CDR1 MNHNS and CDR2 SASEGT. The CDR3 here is CASSRRVEGSNQPQHF. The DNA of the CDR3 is TGTGCCAGCAGCCGCCGGGTGGAAGGGAGCAATCAGCCCCAGCATTTT.

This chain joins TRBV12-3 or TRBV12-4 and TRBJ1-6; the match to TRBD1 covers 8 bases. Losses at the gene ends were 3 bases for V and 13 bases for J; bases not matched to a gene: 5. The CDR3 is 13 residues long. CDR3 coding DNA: TGTGCCAGCAGTTTGGAGACAGGGGCCCCCCTCCACTTT. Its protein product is CASSLETGAPLHF.

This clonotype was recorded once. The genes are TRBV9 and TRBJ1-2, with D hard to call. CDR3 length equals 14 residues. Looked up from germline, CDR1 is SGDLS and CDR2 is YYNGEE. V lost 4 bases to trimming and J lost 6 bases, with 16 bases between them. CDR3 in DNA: TGTGCCAGCAGCCCTTGGGGAGGATACGATGGCTACACCTTC. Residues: CASSPWGGYDGYTF.

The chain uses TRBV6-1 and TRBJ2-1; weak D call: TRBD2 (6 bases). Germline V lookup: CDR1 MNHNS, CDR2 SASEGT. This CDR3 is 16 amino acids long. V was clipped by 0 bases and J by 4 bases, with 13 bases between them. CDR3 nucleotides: TGTGCCAGCAGTGAAGCGCGGGTAGCGGTATACAATGAGCAGTTCTTC. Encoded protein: CASSEARVAVYNEQFF.

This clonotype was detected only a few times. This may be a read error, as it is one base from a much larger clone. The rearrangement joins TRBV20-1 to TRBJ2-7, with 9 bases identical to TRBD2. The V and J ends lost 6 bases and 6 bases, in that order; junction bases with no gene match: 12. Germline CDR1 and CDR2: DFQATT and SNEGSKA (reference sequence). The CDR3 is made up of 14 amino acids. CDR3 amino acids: CSALSGSVTSEQYF. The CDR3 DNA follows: TGCAGTGCCCTTAGCGGGAGTGTTACCTCCGAGCAGTACTTC.

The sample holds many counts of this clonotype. The CDR3 here is CASSMLGGQDNEQFF. The DNA for the CDR3 is TGTGCCAGTAGTATGTTGGGGGGACAGGACAATGAGCAGTTCTTC. The gene calls are TRBV19 and TRBJ2-1; TRBD1 aligns across 8 bases. Germline CDR1 and CDR2: LNHDA and SQIVND (reference sequence). This CDR3 comprises 15 residues. Unmatched junction bases numbered 6, after V lost 3 bases and J lost 5 bases.

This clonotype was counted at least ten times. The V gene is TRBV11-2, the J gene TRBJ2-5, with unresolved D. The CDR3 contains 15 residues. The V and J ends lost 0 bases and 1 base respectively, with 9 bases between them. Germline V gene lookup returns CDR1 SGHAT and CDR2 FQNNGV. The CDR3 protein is CASSLDQTLQETQYF. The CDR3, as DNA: TGTGCCAGCAGCTTAGATCAAACGCTCCAAGAGACCCAGTACTTC.

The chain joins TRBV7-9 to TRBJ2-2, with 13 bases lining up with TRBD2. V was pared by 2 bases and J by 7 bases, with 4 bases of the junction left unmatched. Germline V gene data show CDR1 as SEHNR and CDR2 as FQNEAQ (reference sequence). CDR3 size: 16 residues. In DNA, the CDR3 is TGTGCCAGCAGCTTACAACTAGCGGGAGGGGTCGGGGAGCTGTTTTTT. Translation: CASSLQLAGGVGELFF.

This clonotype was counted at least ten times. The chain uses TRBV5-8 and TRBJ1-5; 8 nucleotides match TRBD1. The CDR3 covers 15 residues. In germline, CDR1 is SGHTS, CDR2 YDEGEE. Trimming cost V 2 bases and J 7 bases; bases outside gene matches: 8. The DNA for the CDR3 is TGTGCCAGCAGCTTATTTGGACAGGGTCGACAGCCCCAGCATTTT. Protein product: CASSLFGQGRQPQHF.

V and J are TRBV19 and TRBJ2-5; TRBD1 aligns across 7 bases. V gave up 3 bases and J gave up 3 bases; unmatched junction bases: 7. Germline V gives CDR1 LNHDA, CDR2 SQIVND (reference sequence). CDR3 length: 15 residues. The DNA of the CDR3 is TGTGCCAGTAGTATCACAGGGGTTGGTAAAGAGACCCAGTACTTC. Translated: CASSITGVGKETQYF.

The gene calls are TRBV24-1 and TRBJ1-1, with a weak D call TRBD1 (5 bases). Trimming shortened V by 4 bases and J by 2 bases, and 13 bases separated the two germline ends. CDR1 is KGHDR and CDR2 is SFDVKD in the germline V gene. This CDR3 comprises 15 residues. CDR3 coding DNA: TGTGCCACCAGTGAGGGGGGGACGGATAACACTGAAGCTTTCTTT. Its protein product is CATSEGGTDNTEAFF.

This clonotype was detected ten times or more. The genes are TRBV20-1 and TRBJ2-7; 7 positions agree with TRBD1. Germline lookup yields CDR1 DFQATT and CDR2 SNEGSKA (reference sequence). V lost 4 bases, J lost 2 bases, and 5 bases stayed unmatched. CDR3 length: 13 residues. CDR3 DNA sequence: TGCAGTGCTACGGACAGGACCGCCTACGAGCAGTACTTC. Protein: CSATDRTAYEQYF.